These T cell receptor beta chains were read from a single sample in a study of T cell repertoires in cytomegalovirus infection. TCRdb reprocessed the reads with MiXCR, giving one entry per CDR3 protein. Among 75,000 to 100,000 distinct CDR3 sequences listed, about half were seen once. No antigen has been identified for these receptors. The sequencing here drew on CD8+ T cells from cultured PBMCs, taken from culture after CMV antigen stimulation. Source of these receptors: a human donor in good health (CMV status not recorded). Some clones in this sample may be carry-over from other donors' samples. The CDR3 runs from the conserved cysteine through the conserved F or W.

CASSILAGVGETQYF	TRBV12-3/TRBV12-4	TRBJ2-5
CASSLEGSSSETQYF	TRBV11-2	TRBJ2-5
CASSAPGHNYGYTF	TRBV14	TRBJ1-2
CASSLVAAALTGELFF	TRBV7-3	TRBJ2-2
CASIHLLGQLEAFF	TRBV6-6	TRBJ1-1
CASSVRQGRGSDTQYF	TRBV4-3	TRBJ2-3
CASSSAEREQYF	TRBV27	TRBJ2-7
CSASLRSGYGYTF	TRBV20-1	TRBJ1-2
CASSPMLGENGYNEQFF	TRBV7-6	TRBJ2-1
CASSWGLRWYEQYF	TRBV7-2	TRBJ2-7
CASSLAGPGLQETQYF	TRBV7-8	TRBJ2-5
CASSLWERGGGPWGNQPQHF	TRBV28	TRBJ1-5
CASGLVSGAEAFF	TRBV12-5	TRBJ1-1
CASTLRVGPFEPQHF	TRBV19	TRBJ1-5
CASSQSTPRLFYEQYF	TRBV4-2	TRBJ2-7
CASSGGTSRSYEQYF	TRBV7-9	TRBJ2-7
CASSFGGVPSYEQYF	TRBV28	TRBJ2-7
CASSQNTGWSTEAFF	TRBV4-1	TRBJ1-1
CASSTGTAREQYF	TRBV5-6	TRBJ2-7
CASSSPEPNTEAFF	TRBV6-2/TRBV6-3	TRBJ1-1
CASSLTGVGDTQYF	TRBV7-3	TRBJ2-3
CASSFDTSESSYNEQFF	TRBV13	TRBJ2-1
CASSLWGTHNENTEAFF	TRBV11-2	TRBJ1-1
CASSPFAGSQETQYF	TRBV7-9	TRBJ2-5
CASSLPPELAYSYEQYF	TRBV7-2	TRBJ2-7
CASSPPVGVNTEAFF	TRBV7-6	TRBJ1-1
CASSSAGRKNTEAFF	TRBV6-2/TRBV6-3	TRBJ1-1
CASSLEERGSGANVLTF	TRBV7-6	TRBJ2-6
CARQARQGMVVTNEKLFF	TRBV19	TRBJ1-4
CASSPPVGTGELFF	TRBV18	TRBJ2-2
CASSSRATFEKLFF	TRBV5-6	TRBJ1-4
CASSLRITVYNEQFF	TRBV12-3/TRBV12-4	TRBJ2-1
CASSWGRNSNQPQHF	TRBV6-6	TRBJ1-5
CASSLASKGEQYF	TRBV27	TRBJ2-7
CASSLASPSYEQYF	TRBV7-8	TRBJ2-7
CASSELIGTSGYEQYF	TRBV6-1	TRBJ2-7
CASSLTLPSYSGRDSDTQYF	TRBV7-2	TRBJ2-3
CSAGRGALADTQYF	TRBV20-1	TRBJ2-3
CASSPFQGARDTEAFF	TRBV7-8	TRBJ1-1
CASSLSLGLNYGYTF	TRBV7-8	TRBJ1-2
CASSLRVIELEQFF	TRBV11-2	TRBJ2-1
CASSLEGPAYEQYF	TRBV7-6	TRBJ2-7
CASSMAGKAYEQYF	TRBV19	TRBJ2-7
CASSPGRSAF	TRBV27	TRBJ2-7
CASSSGLVNEQYF	TRBV27	TRBJ2-7
CASRHSGDIQYF	TRBV2	TRBJ2-4
CASTRGPQTDTQYF	TRBV27	TRBJ2-3
CASSDQTGIDNQPQHF	TRBV2	TRBJ1-5
CASSSPREPRGYTF	TRBV7-9	TRBJ1-2
CASSEGSLSNQPQHF	TRBV12-3/TRBV12-4	TRBJ1-5
CASSGPRQGNYGYTF	TRBV9	TRBJ1-2
CASSAGDNQPQHF	TRBV27	TRBJ1-5
CASSSGGGGRGKNIQYF	TRBV7-4	TRBJ2-4
CASSFSWREEQYF	TRBV11-3	TRBJ2-7
CASSYFWTLNTEAFF	TRBV6-6	TRBJ1-1